The 10 T cell receptor beta chains presented below share a single source sample, sequenced in a study of cytomegalovirus exposure and HLA in healthy donors. In the PCR, 60 Vbeta and 13 Jbeta primers were used. Generated by immunoSEQ multiplex PCR, the TCRdb table keeps only in-frame clones and is missing some. The data contain 100,000 to 120,000 clones, around 85% of them singletons. The sample taken for sequencing was PBMCs. These receptors all stem from a young man in good health and CMV-seropositive.

Concerning this clone: Additional DNA sequences in this sample encode the identical CDR3. This sequence joins TRBV10-3 and TRBJ2-2; D possibly corresponds to TRBD2 (6 bases). The CDR3 is 15 amino acids. CDR1 is ENHRY and CDR2 is SYGVKD in the germline V gene. Trimming left V 3 bases short and J 1 base short, with 9 bases between. CDR3 region: CAISDGRGNTGELFF. For the CDR3, the DNA is TGTGCCATCAGTGACGGGCGGGGGAACACCGGGGAGCTGTTTTTT.

The rearrangement joins TRBV10-1 to TRBJ2-3, with 9 nucleotides matching TRBD2. The CDR3 runs to 15 residues. From germline, CDR1 is WNHNN and CDR2 SYGVQD (reference sequence). Losses at the gene ends were 8 bases for V and 4 bases for J; bases not matched to a gene: 10. The CDR3 is CASGAGGGAADTQYF. The CDR3 DNA is TGCGCCAGCGGTGCAGGCGGGGGGGCCGCAGATACGCAGTATTTT.

The J gene is TRBJ2-3, the V gene TRBV7-9; no definite D call. This CDR3 region has 13 residues. The V end was cut by 1 base, the J end by 6 bases, with 8 bases between. Per the germline V gene, CDR1 is SEHNR and CDR2 is FQNEAQ (reference sequence). CDR3 sequence: CASSLVRSDTQYF. CDR3 bases: TGTGCCAGCAGCTTAGTCAGGTCTGATACGCAGTATTTT. The entire variable domain, with the rest obtained from reference TRBV7-9 and TRBJ2-3, is as follows: DTGVSQNPRHKITKRGQNVTFRCDPISEHNRLYWYRQTLGQGPEFLTYFQNEAQLEKSRLLSDRFSAERPKGSFSTLEIQRTEQGDSAMYLCASSLVRSDTQYFGPGTRLTVL.

This sequence joins TRBV27 and TRBJ1-6, with 9 bases lining up with TRBD1. Germline V gene sequence: CDR1 MNHEY, CDR2 SMNVEV (reference sequence). There are 17 residues in the CDR3. J gave up 2 bases and V 3 bases, and 5 bases lay outside the gene matches. The CDR3 DNA sequence: TGTGCCAGCAGTTTCTTTACAGGGGGCCCCTATAATTCACCCCTCCACTTT. It is translated as CASSFFTGGPYNSPLHF.

The chain uses TRBV7-2 and TRBJ1-3, with a weak D call TRBD1 (6 bases). The CDR3 is 15 amino acids. V shed 5 bases and J shed 2 bases, with 13 bases lying between them. Germline CDR1 reads SGHTA; CDR2 reads FQGNSA. The CDR3 protein is CASSKTGWAGNTIYF. CDR3 nucleotides: TGTGCCAGCAGCAAAACAGGGTGGGCTGGAAACACCATATATTTT. Full variable domain (rest looked up from reference TRBV7-2 and TRBJ1-3): GAGVSQSPSNKVTEKGKDVELRCDPISGHTALYWYRQSLGQGLEFLIYFQGNSAPDKSGLPSDRFSAERTGGSVSTLTIQRTQQEDSAVYLCASSKTGWAGNTIYFGEGSWLTVV.

The J gene is TRBJ2-1, the V gene TRBV4-1; TRBD2 matches at 10 bases. Losses at the gene ends were 3 bases for V and 9 bases for J; bases not matched to a gene: 8. The CDR3 has 15 residues. Germline V gene data show CDR1 as MGHRA and CDR2 as YSYEKL. CDR3 DNA: TGCGCCAGCAGCCATAGCAGCGGGGGGGCTTTTGAGCAGTTCTTC. Translating gives CASSHSSGGAFEQFF.

The chain carries TRBV7-9 and TRBJ2-7; TRBD2 agrees at 9 bases. V shed 0 bases and J 5 bases; nucleotides not matched to a gene: 5. The CDR3 consists of 15 residues. The V gene's germline CDR1 is SEHNR and CDR2 FQNEAQ (reference sequence). The CDR3 here is CASSLAAGGHDEQYF. The CDR3, as DNA: TGTGCCAGCAGCTTAGCGGCGGGGGGGCATGACGAGCAGTACTTC.

The gene calls are TRBV11-2 and TRBJ2-7; 9 nucleotides align to TRBD2. CDR1 and CDR2 (germline): SGHAT, FQNNGV. The CDR3 is made up of 15 amino acids. V dropped 1 base and J dropped 6; count of bases not matched to a gene: 7. CDR3 amino acids: CASSLVRSSGVEQYF. CDR3 coding DNA: TGTGCCAGCAGCTTAGTCCGATCTAGCGGGGTCGAGCAGTACTTC.

The V gene is TRBV6-1, the J gene TRBJ1-5, with TRBD1 identical over 8 bases. V was pared by 7 bases and J by 5 bases, with 1 base of the junction left unmatched. Germline V CDR1 and CDR2: MNHNS, SASEGT. There are 12 residues in the CDR3. Here the CDR3 reads CASKDRDQPQHF. CDR3 bases: TGTGCCAGCAAGGACAGGGATCAGCCCCAGCATTTT.

The J gene is TRBJ1-1, the V gene TRBV19, with D perhaps matching TRBD1 (6 bases). CDR3 length equals 13 residues. The germline gives CDR1 LNHDA, CDR2 SQIVND (reference sequence). V was shortened by 4 bases and J by 2 bases, with 8 bases between the two germline ends. The CDR3 region is CASSTTGNTEAFF. CDR3 nucleotides: TGTGCCAGTAGTACGACAGGAAACACTGAAGCTTTCTTT.